A single sample is the source of the 9 T cell receptor beta chains below, sequenced in a study of CD8 T cells in Susac syndrome. With random hexamers, reverse transcription was performed on about 0.45 to 1 ug of RNA. TCRdb recomputed calls from the immunoSEQ multiplex PCR reads with MiXCR, one row per CDR3 protein. This table has more than 150,000 distinct CDR3 sequences, about 90% appearing once. Sequences were obtained from CD4+ T cells from PBMCs. The origin of the receptors is a human donor in good health.

This chain connects TRBV5-1 to TRBJ2-5; either TRBD1 or TRBD2 may fit D (5 bases each). The CDR3 runs 14 residues. V was shortened by 0 bases and J by 7 bases, with 13 bases between the two germline ends. The V gene's germline CDR1 is SGHRS and CDR2 YFSETQ. CDR3 sequence reads: CASSLEALGGTQYF. CDR3 DNA: TGCGCCAGCAGCTTGGAGGCACTTGGGGGGACCCAGTACTTC.

The chain links TRBV5-8 to TRBJ1-5; 7 positions agree with TRBD1. Trimming cost V 6 bases and J 1 base; bases outside gene matches: 7. CDR1 is SGHTS, CDR2 YDEGEE, per germline. The CDR3 consists of 15 residues. CDR3 in amino acids: CASIATGKSNQPQHF. The CDR3 DNA reads as TGTGCCAGCATCGCGACAGGGAAGAGCAATCAGCCCCAGCATTTT.

This clonotype came up once. The gene calls are TRBV7-2 and TRBJ2-4; D gene uncertain. Germline CDR1 SGHTA, CDR2 FQGNSA. CDR3 size: 18 residues. The V gene lost 5 bases and the J gene lost 3 bases, with 23 bases spanning the gap. The CDR3 sequence: CASSVMRPRRFGKNIQYF. CDR3 DNA sequence: TGTGCCAGCAGCGTGATGAGGCCCAGGAGATTTGGCAAAAACATTCAGTACTTC.

This clonotype was seen just once. This rearrangement joins TRBV4-3 to TRBJ1-4, with D unresolved. V was clipped by 4 bases and J by 7 bases, with 16 bases between them. The CDR3 covers 15 residues. The germline CDR1 and CDR2 sequences are LGHNA and YSLEER. CDR3 nucleotide sequence: TGCGCCAGCAGCCGAAGTCGGGGTAGCGGTGAAAAACTGTTTTTT. This sequence encodes CASSRSRGSGEKLFF.

This clonotype was observed once. V is TRBV13 and J is TRBJ1-2; weak D call: TRBD1 (5 bases). Germline lookup yields CDR1 PRHDT and CDR2 FYEKMQ (reference sequence). Trimming stripped 5 bases from V and 4 bases from J, with 11 bases between. The CDR3 consists of 13 residues. CDR3 DNA: TGTGCCAGCAGCATCTCCGGGGGCTATGGCTACACCTTC. Translation: CASSISGGYGYTF.

This clonotype was detected once. The chain uses TRBV28 and TRBJ2-5; a weak D match, TRBD2 (5 bases). The CDR3 sequence is 15 residues long. Germline CDR1 and CDR2: MDHEN and SYDVKM. Trimming cost V 5 bases and J 2 bases, with 15 bases left between them. As DNA, the CDR3 is TGTGCCAGCAGTCTGCCCGGGGTTCGGCAAGAGACCCAGTACTTC. This translates into CASSLPGVRQETQYF.

J is TRBJ1-1 and V is TRBV27; 7 nucleotides match TRBD1. CDR3 length: 15 residues. The V segment lost 6 bases and the J segment 1 base; nucleotides outside the gene matches: 8. Germline CDR1 is MNHEY and CDR2 is SMNVEV (reference sequence). CDR3 bases: TGTGCCAGCAGCGGTAGACAGGGTAAGAACACTGAAGCTTTCTTT. Its translation is CASSGRQGKNTEAFF.

The rearrangement links TRBV5-1 to TRBJ2-5; TRBD2 matches 8 bases. From germline, CDR1 is SGHRS and CDR2 YFSETQ. The ends lost 3 bases at V and 0 bases at J; junction bases unmatched: 7. The CDR3 is 16 amino acids. The CDR3 is CASSWRAGGYQETQYF. In DNA, the CDR3 is TGCGCCAGCAGCTGGAGGGCGGGAGGCTACCAAGAGACCCAGTACTTC.

The genes are TRBV5-4 and TRBJ2-5; D might be TRBD1 or TRBD2, each matching 7 bases. V was pared by 5 bases and J by 4 bases, with 15 bases between. From germline, CDR1 is SGHNT and CDR2 YYREEE (reference sequence). The CDR3 runs to 14 residues. DNA for the CDR3: TGTGCCAGCAGGGGAGGGGGCGCTGGAGAGACCCAGTACTTC. Translation gives CASRGGGAGETQYF. Supplemented by reference TRBV5-4 and TRBJ2-5, the full variable domain reads ETGVTQSPTHLIKTRGQQVTLRCSSQSGHNTVSWYQQALGQGPQFIFQYYREEENGRGNFPPRFSGLQFPNYSSELNVNALELDDSALYLCASRGGGAGETQYFGPGTRLLVL.